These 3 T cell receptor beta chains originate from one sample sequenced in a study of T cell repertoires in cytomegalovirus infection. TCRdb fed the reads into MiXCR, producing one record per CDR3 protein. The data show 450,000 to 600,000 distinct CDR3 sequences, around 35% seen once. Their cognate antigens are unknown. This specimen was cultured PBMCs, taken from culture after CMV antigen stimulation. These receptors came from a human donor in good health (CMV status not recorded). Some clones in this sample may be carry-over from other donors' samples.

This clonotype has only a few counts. CDR3 sequence (DNA): TGCAGTGCTAGAGAATGGTCAGGGGCTTCCTACGAGCAGTACTTC. It is translated as CSAREWSGASYEQYF. The rearrangement links TRBV20-1 to TRBJ2-7; the D gene is possibly TRBD1 (6 bases). V lost 0 bases to trimming and J lost 1 base, with 13 bases between them. The CDR3 covers 15 residues. The germline V gene has CDR1 DFQATT and CDR2 SNEGSKA (reference sequence).

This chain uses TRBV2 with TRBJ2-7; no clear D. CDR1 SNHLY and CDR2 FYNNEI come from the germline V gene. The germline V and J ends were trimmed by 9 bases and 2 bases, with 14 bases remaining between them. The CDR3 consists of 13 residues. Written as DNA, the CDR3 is TGTGCCAGTTTCTCGGGCGGAGCCTACGAGCAGTACTTC. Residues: CASFSGGAYEQYF.

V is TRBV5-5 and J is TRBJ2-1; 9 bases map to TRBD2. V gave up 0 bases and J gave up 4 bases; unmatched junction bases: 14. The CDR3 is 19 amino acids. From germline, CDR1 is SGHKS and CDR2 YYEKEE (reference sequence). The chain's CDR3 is CASSLGSGRAFQTYNEQFF. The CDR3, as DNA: TGTGCCAGCAGCTTGGGTAGCGGGAGAGCCTTTCAAACTTACAATGAGCAGTTCTTC. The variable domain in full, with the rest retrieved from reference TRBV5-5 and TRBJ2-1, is DAGVTQSPTHLIKTRGQQVTLRCSPISGHKSVSWYQQVLGQGPQFIFQYYEKEERGRGNFPDRFSARQFPNYSSELNVNALLLGDSALYLCASSLGSGRAFQTYNEQFFGPGTRLTVL.